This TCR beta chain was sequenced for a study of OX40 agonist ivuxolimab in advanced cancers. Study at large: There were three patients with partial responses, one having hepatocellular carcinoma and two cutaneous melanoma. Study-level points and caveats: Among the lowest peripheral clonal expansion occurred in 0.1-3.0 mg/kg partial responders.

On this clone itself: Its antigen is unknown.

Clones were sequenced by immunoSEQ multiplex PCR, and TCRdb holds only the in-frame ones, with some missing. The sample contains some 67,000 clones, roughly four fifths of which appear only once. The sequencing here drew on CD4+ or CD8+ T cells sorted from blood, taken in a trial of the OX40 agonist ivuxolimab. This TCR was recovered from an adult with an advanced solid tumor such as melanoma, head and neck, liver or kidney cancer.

The CDR3 protein is CASSLAGTNYEQYV. The CDR3 DNA follows: TGTGCCAGCAGCTTAGCCGGGACTAATTACGAGCAGTACGTC. V gene TRBV7-2 combines with J gene TRBJ2-7; 7 nucleotides match TRBD2. The CDR3 totals 14 residues. Losses at the gene ends were 0 bases for V and 4 bases for J; bases not matched to a gene: 3. CDR1 and CDR2 from the germline V gene are SGHTA and FQGNSA.